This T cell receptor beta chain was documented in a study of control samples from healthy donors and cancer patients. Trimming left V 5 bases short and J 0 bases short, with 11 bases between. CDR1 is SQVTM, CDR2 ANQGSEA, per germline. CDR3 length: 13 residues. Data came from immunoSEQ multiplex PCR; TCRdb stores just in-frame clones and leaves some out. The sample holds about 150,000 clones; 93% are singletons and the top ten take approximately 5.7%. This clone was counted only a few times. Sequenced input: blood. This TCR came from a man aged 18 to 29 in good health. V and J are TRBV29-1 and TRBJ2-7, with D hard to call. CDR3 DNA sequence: TGCAGCGTTAAGCCTGAGAGCTCCTACGAGCAGTACTTC. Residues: CSVKPESSYEQYF.